Here is one T cell receptor (beta chain) with its context. Its cognate antigen has yet to be identified. No base qualities exist here, and no much larger clone lies one base off it. The data are from a study of T cells in Graves' hyperthyroidism and ophthalmopathy (dated by TCRdb to the late 2010s). With regard to the full study: Peripheral blood samples were taken at initial diagnosis, before any treatment was given. TCR V-J signatures able to tell the groups apart were searched for in a discovery cohort of 100 or so patients, of whom around 42 had Graves' ophthalmopathy and more than 55 had stable Graves' hyperthyroidism. Whether ophthalmopathy could be predicted prospectively was tested in an independent validation cohort made up of approximately 19 hyperthyroidism patients plus 17 patients who later progressed to ophthalmopathy. Once sampling was done, hyperthyroidism patients were given methimazole at a starting dose of 30 mg daily, whereas ophthalmopathy patients were given high-dose intravenous methylprednisolone. For training and testing, the 100 or so patients in the discovery cohort were randomly divided in a 7:3 ratio. In addition, the study compared T-cell repertoires in thyroid tissue and in blood from a handful of Graves' hyperthyroidism patients. The paper describes TCR Vbeta CDR3 sequencing of 130 to 150 peripheral blood samples, made up of some 40 ophthalmopathy patients, 70 to 75 hyperthyroidism patients and 17 progressor patients.

The TCR beta CDR3 regions were amplified from the RNA transcripts. A first-round RT-PCR of the TCR CDR3 used the HTBI primer set with the Qiagen OneStep RT-PCR kit. A second multiplex PCR round built the libraries, followed by size selection and purification. The libraries were sequenced on an Illumina HiSeq2000 using paired-end 100 bp reads. Under the source paper's analysis protocol: SOAPnuke was used to process the raw data, throwing out any read that contained adapters or uncalled bases, had a mean Phred below 15, or lacked an exact constant-primer or identifier match. High-quality paired reads were merged using COPE v1.2.5, and each unique nucleotide sequence was defined as a clonotype. MiTCR v1.1 was used to align the clonotypes against IMGT TRBV, TRBD and TRBJ reference segments. The analysis was restricted to V-J combinations with a frequency above 0.0001, which together covered 99.2% of the repertoires. The TCS score was defined as the ratio of F50 (clonal expansion) to E x V (chaos), calculated using BLOSUM62-based TCRdist between CDR3 peptides within each V-J. Welch's t-statistics and random forest reduced around 520 V-J features to 13, which were used in a naive Bayes classifier (R e1071). TCRdb passed the public sequencing reads through fastp at Q25 and MiXCR, retaining productive beta sequences. CDR3 protein sequences are deduplicated, and each keeps its most common genes and DNA. Clone size and V and J calls follow TCRdb, not the original study. In this sample the table shows some 690,000 distinct CDR3 sequences, 15% to 20% of which occur a single time. Of the sample, around 15% falls within the top ten clones.

The CDR3 spans 13 residues, from the cysteine through the phenylalanine. The kept DNA is CDR3 alone, 39 bases in frame from the first base. Deletion took 6 bases off V and 3 bases off J, with a span of 12 bases between the germline ends. For CDR1 and CDR2, the germline V gene (reference sequence) lists MNHEY and SMNVEV. Summary of the overall study and its limitations: In validation, progression to ophthalmopathy was predicted by the model with roughly 71% sensitivity and just over 72% specificity, a median of roughly 6.4 months before onset. Blood samples also contained most of the expanded thyroid clonotypes (frequency above 0.001), which suggests that blood repertoires may reflect thyroid immune responses. No statistical method was used to fix the sample size in advance, and group allocation was not hidden from the investigators. In cross-validation, a model built on a 13 V-J signature told ophthalmopathy apart from stable hyperthyroidism with 87.88% sensitivity and roughly 81% specificity, and in testing the same model reached 80%/75%.

Graves' hyperthyroidism was defined as stable when no progression to ophthalmopathy occurred over 18 months of follow-up. The hyperthyroidism patients were between 18 and 65 years old and newly diagnosed, with a disease duration of less than 2 months. The study excluded patients with uncontrolled infections, other autoimmune diseases, pregnancy or lactation. Diagnoses were established on the basis of clinical symptoms, serum thyroxine and TRAb, thyroid ultrasound, and orbital computed tomography. PBMCs were separated from 8 to 10 ml of fresh peripheral blood using Ficoll-Paque density gradient centrifugation. Total RNA was extracted using Trizol reagent, and RNA quality was assessed on an Agilent 2100 Bioanalyzer.

This TCR came from a man aged 45-65 years with Graves' hyperthyroidism. The chain uses TRBV27 and TRBJ2-7; the D gene identity is not certain. What was sequenced was blood. The nucleotides read TGTGCCAGCAGGGATGCAGAGTACTACGAGCAGTACTTC. Translated, it reads CASRDAEYYEQYF.